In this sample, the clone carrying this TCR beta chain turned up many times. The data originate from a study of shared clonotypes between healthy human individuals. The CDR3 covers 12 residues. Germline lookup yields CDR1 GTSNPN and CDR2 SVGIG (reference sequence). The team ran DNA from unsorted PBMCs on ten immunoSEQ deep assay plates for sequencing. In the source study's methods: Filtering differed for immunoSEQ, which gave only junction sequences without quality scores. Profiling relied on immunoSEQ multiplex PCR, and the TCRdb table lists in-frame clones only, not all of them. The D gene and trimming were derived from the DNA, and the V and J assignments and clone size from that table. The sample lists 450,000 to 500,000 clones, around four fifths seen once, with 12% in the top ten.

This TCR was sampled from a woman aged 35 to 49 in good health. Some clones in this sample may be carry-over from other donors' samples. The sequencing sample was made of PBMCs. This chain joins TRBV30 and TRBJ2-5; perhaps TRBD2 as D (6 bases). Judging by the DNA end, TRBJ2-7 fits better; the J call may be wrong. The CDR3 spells CAWSRRGYEQYF. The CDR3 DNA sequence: TGTGCCTGGAGTAGGAGGGGATACGAGCAGTACTTC.